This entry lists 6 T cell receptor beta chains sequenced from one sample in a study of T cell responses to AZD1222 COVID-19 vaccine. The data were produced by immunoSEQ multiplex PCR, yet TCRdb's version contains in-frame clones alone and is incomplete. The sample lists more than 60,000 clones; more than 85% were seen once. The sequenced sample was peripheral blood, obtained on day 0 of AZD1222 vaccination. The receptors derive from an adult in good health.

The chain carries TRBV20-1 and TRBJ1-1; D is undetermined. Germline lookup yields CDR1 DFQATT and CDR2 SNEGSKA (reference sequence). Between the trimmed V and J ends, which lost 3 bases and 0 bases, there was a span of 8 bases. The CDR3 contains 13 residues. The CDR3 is CSASFPLNTEAFF. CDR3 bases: TGCAGTGCTAGTTTCCCTTTGAACACTGAAGCTTTCTTT.

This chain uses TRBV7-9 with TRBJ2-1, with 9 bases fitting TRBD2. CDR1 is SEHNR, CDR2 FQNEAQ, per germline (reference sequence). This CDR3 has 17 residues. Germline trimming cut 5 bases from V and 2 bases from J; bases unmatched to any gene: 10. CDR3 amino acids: CASSPRGSGGTYNEQFF. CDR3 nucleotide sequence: TGTGCCAGCAGCCCTCGGGGTAGCGGGGGAACCTACAATGAGCAGTTCTTC.

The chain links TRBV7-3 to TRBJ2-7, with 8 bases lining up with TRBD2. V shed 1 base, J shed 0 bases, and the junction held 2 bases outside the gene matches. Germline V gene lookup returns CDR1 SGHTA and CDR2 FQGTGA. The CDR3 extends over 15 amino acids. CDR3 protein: CASSLSGGRSYEQYF. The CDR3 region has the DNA TGTGCCAGCAGCTTAAGCGGGGGGCGCTCCTACGAGCAGTACTTC.

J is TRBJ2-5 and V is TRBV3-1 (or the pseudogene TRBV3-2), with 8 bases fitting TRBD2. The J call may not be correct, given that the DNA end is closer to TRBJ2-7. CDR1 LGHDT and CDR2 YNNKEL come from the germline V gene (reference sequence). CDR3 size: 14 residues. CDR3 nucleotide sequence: TGTGCCAGCAGCCGTAGCGGGGACCTCTACGAGCAGTACTTC. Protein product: CASSRSGDLYEQYF.

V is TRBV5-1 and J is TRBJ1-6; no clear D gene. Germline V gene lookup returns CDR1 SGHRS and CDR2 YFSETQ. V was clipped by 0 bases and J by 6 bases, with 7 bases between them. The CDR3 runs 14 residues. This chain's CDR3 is CASSLARSNSPLHF. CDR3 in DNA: TGCGCCAGCAGCTTGGCACGGAGTAATTCACCCCTCCACTTT.

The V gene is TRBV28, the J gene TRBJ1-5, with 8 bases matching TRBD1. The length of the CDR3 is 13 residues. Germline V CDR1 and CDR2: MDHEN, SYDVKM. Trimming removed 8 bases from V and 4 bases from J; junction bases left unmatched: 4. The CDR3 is CASRQGNNQPQHF. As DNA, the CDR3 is TGTGCCAGCCGACAGGGGAATAATCAGCCCCAGCATTTT.